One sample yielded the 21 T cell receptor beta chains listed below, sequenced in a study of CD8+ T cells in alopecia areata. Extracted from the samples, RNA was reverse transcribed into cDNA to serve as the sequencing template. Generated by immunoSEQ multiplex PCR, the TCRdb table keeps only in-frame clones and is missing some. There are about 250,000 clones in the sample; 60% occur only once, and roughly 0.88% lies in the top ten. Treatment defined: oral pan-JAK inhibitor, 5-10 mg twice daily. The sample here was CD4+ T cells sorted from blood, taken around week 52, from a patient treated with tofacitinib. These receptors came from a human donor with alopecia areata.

The CDR3 protein is CASSLGDQPQHF. In DNA, the CDR3 is TGCGCCAGCAGCTTAGGAGATCAGCCCCAGCATTTT. The chain uses TRBV5-1 and TRBJ1-5; D is uncertain. This CDR3 is 12 amino acids long. Germline lookup yields CDR1 SGHRS and CDR2 YFSETQ. Trimming pared 2 bases from V and 5 bases from J, leaving 5 bases between.

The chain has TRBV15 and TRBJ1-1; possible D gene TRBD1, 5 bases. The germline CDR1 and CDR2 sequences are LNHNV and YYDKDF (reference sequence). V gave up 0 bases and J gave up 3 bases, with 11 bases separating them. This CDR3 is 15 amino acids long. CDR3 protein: CATSREPGRHTEAFF. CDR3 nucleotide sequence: TGTGCCACCAGCAGAGAGCCGGGACGGCACACTGAAGCTTTCTTT.

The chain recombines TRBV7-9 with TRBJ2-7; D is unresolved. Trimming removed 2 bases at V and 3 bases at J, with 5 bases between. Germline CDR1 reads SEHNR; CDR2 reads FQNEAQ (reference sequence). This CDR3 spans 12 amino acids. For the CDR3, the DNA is TGTGCCAGCAGCTTAAACAACTACGAGCAGTACTTC. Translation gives CASSLNNYEQYF.

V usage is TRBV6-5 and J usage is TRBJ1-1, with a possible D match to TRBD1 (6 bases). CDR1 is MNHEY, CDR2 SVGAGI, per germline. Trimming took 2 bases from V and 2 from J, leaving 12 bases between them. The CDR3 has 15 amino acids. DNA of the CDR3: TGTGCCAGCAGTTACCAGGGACAAGTAAACACTGAAGCTTTCTTT. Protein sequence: CASSYQGQVNTEAFF.

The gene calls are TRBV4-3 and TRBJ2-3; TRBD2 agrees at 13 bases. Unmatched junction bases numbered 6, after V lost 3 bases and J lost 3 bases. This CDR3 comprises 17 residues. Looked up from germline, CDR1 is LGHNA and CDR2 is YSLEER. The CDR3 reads CASSQGLAGILTDTQYF. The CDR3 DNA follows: TGCGCCAGCAGCCAGGGACTAGCGGGGATATTAACAGATACGCAGTATTTT.

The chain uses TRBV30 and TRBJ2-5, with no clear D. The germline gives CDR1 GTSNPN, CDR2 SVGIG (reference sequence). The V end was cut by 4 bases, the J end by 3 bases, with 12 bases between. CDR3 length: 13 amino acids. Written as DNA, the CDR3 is TGTGCCTGGAACGGTCCAAGCGAAGAGACCCAGTACTTC. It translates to CAWNGPSEETQYF.

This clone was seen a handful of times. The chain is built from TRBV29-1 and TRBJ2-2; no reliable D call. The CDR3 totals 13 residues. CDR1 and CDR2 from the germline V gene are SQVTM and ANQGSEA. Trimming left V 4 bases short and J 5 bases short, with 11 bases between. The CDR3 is CSVGSTSTGELFF. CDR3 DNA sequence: TGCAGCGTTGGCAGCACGTCGACCGGGGAGCTGTTTTTT.

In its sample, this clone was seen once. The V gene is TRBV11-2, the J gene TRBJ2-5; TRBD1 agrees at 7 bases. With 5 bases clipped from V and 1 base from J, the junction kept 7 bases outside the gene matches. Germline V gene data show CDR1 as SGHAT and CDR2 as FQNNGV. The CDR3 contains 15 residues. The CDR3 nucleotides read TGTGCCAGCAGCATCCGGGACAGAACCCAAGAGACCCAGTACTTC. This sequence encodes CASSIRDRTQETQYF. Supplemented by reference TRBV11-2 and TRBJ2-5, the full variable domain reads EAGVAQSPRYKIIEKRQSVAFWCNPISGHATLYWYQQILGQGPKLLIQFQNNGVVDDSQLPKDRFSAERLKGVDSTLKIQPAKLEDSAVYLCASSIRDRTQETQYFGPGTRLLVL.

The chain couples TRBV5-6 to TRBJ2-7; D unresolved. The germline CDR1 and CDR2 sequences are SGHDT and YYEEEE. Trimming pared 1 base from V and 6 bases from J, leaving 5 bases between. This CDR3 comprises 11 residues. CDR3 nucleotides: TGTGCCAGCAGCTTGTCCGTCGAGCAGTACTTC. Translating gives CASSLSVEQYF. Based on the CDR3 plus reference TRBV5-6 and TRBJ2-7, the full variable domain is DAGVTQSPTHLIKTRGQQVTLRCSPKSGHDTVSWYQQALGQGPQFIFQYYEEEERQRGNFPDRFSGHQFPNYSSELNVNALLLGDSALYLCASSLSVEQYFGPGTRLTVT.

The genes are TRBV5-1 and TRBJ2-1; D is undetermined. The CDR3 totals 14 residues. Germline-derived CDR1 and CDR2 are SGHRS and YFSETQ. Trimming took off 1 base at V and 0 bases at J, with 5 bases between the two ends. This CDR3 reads CASSLQSSYNEQFF. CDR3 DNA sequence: TGCGCCAGCAGCTTGCAGAGCTCCTACAATGAGCAGTTCTTC.

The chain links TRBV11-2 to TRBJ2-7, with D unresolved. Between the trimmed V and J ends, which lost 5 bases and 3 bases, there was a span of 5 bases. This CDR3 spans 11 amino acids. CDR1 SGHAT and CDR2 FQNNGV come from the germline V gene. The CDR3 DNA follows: TGTGCCAGCAGCACAATCTACGAGCAGTACTTC. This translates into CASSTIYEQYF.

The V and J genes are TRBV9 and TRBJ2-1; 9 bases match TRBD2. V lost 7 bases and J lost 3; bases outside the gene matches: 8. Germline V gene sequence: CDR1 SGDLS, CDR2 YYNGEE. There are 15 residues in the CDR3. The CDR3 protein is CASGYSSGDYNEQFF. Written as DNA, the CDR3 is TGTGCCAGCGGCTACTCTAGCGGGGACTACAATGAGCAGTTCTTC.

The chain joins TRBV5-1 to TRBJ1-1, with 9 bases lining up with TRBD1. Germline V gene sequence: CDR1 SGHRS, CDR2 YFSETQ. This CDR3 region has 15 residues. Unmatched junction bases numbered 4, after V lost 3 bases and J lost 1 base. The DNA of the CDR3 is TGCGCCAGCAGCTCCGGGACAGGGCCGAACACTGAAGCTTTCTTT. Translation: CASSSGTGPNTEAFF.

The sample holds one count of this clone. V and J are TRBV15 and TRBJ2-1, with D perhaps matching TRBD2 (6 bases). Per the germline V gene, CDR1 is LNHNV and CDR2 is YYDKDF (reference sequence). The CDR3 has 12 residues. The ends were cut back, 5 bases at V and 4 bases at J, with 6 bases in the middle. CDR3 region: CATSRGYNEQFF. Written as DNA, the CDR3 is TGTGCCACCAGCCGGGGGTACAATGAGCAGTTCTTC.

The CDR3 reads CAWSVEPLRPLHF. CDR3 nucleotides: TGTGCCTGGAGTGTCGAACCCCTACGGCCCCTCCACTTT. The rearrangement joins TRBV30 to TRBJ1-6; D not resolved. The V gene lost 0 bases and the J gene lost 13 bases, with 13 bases spanning the gap. There are 13 residues in the CDR3. The germline V gene has CDR1 GTSNPN and CDR2 SVGIG (reference sequence).

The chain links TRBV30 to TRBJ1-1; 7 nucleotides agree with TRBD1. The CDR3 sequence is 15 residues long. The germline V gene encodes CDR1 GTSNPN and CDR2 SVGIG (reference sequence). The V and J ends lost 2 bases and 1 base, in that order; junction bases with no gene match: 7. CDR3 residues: CAWSFRDRPNTEAFF. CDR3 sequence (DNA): TGTGCCTGGAGTTTTCGGGACAGACCGAACACTGAAGCTTTCTTT. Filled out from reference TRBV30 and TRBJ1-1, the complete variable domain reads SQTIHQWPATLVQPVGSPLSLECTVEGTSNPNLYWYRQAAGRGLQLLFYSVGIGQISSEVPQNLSASRPQDRQFILSSKKLLLSDSGFYLCAWSFRDRPNTEAFFGQGTRLTVV.

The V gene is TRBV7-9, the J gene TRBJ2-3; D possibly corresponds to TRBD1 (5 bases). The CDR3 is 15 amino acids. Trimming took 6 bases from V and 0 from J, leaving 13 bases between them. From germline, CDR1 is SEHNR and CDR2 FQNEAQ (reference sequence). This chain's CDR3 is CASSPSRGSTDTQYF. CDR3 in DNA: TGTGCCAGCAGTCCTAGTAGGGGAAGCACAGATACGCAGTATTTT.

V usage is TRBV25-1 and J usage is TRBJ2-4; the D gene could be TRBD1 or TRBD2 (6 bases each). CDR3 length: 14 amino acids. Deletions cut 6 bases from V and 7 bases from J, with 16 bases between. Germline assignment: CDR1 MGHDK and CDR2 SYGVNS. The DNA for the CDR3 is TGTGCCAGCAGCGATACAGGGACTTTGAACATTCAGTACTTC. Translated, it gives CASSDTGTLNIQYF.

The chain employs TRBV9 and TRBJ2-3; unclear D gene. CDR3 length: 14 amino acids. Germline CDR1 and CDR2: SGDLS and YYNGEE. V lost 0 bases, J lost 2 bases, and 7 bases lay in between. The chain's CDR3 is CASSVEGTTDTQYF. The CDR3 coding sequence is TGTGCCAGCAGCGTAGAGGGCACCACAGATACGCAGTATTTT. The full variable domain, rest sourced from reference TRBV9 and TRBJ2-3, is DSGVTQTPKHLITATGQRVTLRCSPRSGDLSVYWYQQSLDQGLQFLIQYYNGEERAKGNILERFSAQQFPDLHSELNLSSLELGDSALYFCASSVEGTTDTQYFGPGTRLTVL.

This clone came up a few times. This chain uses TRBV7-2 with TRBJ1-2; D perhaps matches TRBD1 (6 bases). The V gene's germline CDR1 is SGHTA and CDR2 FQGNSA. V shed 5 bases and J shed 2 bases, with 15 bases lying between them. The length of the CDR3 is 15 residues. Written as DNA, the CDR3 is TGTGCCAGCAGCCTAGGGGGGGCCATAAACTATGGCTACACCTTC. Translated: CASSLGGAINYGYTF.

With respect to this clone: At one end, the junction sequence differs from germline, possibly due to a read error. CDR3: CATSLGTLGTDTQYF. The DNA for the CDR3 is TGTGCCACCAGTTTAGGCACCCTCGGCACAGATACGCAGTATTTT. The chain employs TRBV6-5 and TRBJ2-3; D ambiguous. Looked up from germline, CDR1 is MNHEY and CDR2 is SVGAGI. CDR3 length equals 15 residues.